This T cell receptor (beta chain) was captured by sequencing in a study of blood T cell repertoires in COVID-19. Cohort allocation depended upon clinical history that participants reported. Among Cohort 3 donors, those recovered had two negative PCRs, clearance, or symptom resolution. This CDR3 contains 16 residues. V dropped 2 bases and J dropped 4 bases, with 18 bases sitting between them. The germline V gene encodes CDR1 MNHNS and CDR2 SASEGT. In the original workflow: Amplification from reference gene primers served as the basis for estimated nucleated cell counts. The repertoire was sequenced with immunoSEQ multiplex PCR; TCRdb's copy has only in-frame clones and lacks some. V and J calls and clone size come straight from that table; D and trimming were deduced from the DNA. The table shows about 220,000 clones, with 82% occurring only once.

This sequence was found in a man between 40 and 49 years old who had recovered from COVID-19. The chain is built from TRBV6-1 and TRBJ2-7; D might be TRBD2 (6 bases). Sequenced: PBMCs or T cells enriched from blood (not recorded which). The CDR3 region is CASSETASATLYEQYF. CDR3 nucleotide sequence: TGTGCCAGCAGTGAAACTGCTAGCGCGACATTATACGAGCAGTACTTC.